The T cell receptor beta chain under discussion was sequenced for a study of cytomegalovirus exposure and HLA in healthy donors. Losses at the gene ends were 1 base for V and 4 bases for J; bases not matched to a gene: 10. This CDR3 has 17 amino acids. Looked up from germline, CDR1 is SEHNR and CDR2 is FQNEAQ (reference sequence). Vbeta (60) and Jbeta (13) primers were used in the PCR. The data were produced by immunoSEQ multiplex PCR, yet TCRdb's version contains in-frame clones alone and is incomplete. The sample has around 150,000 clones; around 80% are singletons. The sequenced material came from PBMCs. The chain links TRBV7-9 to TRBJ2-5, with 9 bases lining up with TRBD1. This clonotype was sampled from a man aged 25-40 years in good health. The chain's CDR3 is CASSLGADRGSGETQYF. For the CDR3, the DNA is TGTGCCAGCAGCTTAGGTGCCGACAGGGGGAGCGGAGAGACCCAGTACTTC. Full variable domain (remainder filled in from reference TRBV7-9 and TRBJ2-5): DTGVSQNPRHKITKRGQNVTFRCDPISEHNRLYWYRQTLGQGPEFLTYFQNEAQLEKSRLLSDRFSAERPKGSFSTLEIQRTEQGDSAMYLCASSLGADRGSGETQYFGPGTRLLVL.